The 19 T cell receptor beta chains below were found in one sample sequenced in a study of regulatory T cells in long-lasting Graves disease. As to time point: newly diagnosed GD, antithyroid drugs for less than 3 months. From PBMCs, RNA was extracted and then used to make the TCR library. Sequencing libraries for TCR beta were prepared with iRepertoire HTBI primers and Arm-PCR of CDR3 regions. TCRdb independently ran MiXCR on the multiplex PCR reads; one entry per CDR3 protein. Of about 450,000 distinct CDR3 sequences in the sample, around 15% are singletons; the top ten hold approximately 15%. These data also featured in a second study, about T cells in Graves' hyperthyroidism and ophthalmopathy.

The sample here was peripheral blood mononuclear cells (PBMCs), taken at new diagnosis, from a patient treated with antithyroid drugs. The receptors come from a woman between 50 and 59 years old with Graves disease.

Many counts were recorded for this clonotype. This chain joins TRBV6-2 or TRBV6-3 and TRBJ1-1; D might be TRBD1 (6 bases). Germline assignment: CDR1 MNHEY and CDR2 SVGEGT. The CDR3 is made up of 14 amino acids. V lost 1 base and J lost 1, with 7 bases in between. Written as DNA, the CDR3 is TGTGCCAGCAGTTACTGGGACACGAACACTGAAGCTTTCTTT. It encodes CASSYWDTNTEAFF.

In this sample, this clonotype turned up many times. CDR3 coding DNA: TGTGCCAGCAGCTTAGTGAAAGGGGCGGGAGAGCAGTTCTTC. Translation: CASSLVKGAGEQFF. The V and J genes are TRBV7-2 and TRBJ2-1, with a tentative D call TRBD2 (6 bases). The CDR3 extends over 14 amino acids. V lost 1 base and J lost 10, with 14 bases in between. Per germline, CDR1 SGHTA and CDR2 FQGNSA.

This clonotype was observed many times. Written as DNA, the CDR3 is TGTGCCTGGAGTGTATCCGGGGTTTACGAAAAACTGTTTTTT. It is translated as CAWSVSGVYEKLFF. The J gene is TRBJ1-4, the V gene TRBV30; no reliable D call. The germline CDR1 and CDR2 sequences are GTSNPN and SVGIG (reference sequence). The V end lost 0 bases, the J end lost 8 bases, and 13 bases lay between the germline ends. This CDR3 region has 14 residues.

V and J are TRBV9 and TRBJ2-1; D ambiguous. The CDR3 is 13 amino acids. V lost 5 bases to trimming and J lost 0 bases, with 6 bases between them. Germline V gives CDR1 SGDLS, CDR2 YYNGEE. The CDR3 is CASSARSYNEQFF. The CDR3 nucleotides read TGTGCCAGCAGTGCCCGCTCCTACAATGAGCAGTTCTTC.

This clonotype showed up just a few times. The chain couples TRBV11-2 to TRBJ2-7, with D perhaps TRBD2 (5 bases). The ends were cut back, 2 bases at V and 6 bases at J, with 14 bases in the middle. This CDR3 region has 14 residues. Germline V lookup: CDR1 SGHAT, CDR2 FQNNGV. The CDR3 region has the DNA TGTGCCAGCAGCTTACCCCCTAATAGCGTCGAGCAGTACTTC. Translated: CASSLPPNSVEQYF.

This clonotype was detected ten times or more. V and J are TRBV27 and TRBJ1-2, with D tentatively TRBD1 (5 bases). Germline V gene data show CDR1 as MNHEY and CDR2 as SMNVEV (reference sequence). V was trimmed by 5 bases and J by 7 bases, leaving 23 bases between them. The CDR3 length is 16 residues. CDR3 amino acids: CASSPDDDSSLGGYTF. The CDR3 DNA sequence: TGTGCCAGCAGTCCCGACGATGACAGTTCCCTTGGTGGCTACACCTTC.

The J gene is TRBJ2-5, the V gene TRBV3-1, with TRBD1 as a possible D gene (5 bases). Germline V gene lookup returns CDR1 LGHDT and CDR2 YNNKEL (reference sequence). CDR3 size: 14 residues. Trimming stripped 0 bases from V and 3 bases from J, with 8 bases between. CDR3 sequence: CASSQDDSEETQYF. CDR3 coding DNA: TGTGCCAGCAGCCAAGATGACAGTGAAGAGACCCAGTACTTC.

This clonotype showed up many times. In DNA form, the CDR3 reads TGTGCCAGCAGCAACCAGGGGGAGACCCAGTACTTC. Its protein is CASSNQGETQYF. The chain links TRBV7-9 to TRBJ2-5; maybe TRBD1 (6 bases). This CDR3 is 12 amino acids long. Trimming removed 5 bases from V and 5 bases from J, with 9 bases in between. Germline lookup yields CDR1 SEHNR and CDR2 FQNEAQ (reference sequence). The variable domain in full, completed from reference TRBV7-9 and TRBJ2-5, reads DTGVSQNPRHKITKRGQNVTFRCDPISEHNRLYWYRQTLGQGPEFLTYFQNEAQLEKSRLLSDRFSAERPKGSFSTLEIQRTEQGDSAMYLCASSNQGETQYFGPGTRLLVL.

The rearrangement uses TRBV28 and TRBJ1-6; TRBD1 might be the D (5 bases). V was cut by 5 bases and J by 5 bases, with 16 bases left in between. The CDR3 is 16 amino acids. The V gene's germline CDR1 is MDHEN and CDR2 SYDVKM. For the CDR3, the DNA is TGTGCCAGCAGTCTCAGGCGGGGACCGAATAATTCACCCCTCCACTTT. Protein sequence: CASSLRRGPNNSPLHF.

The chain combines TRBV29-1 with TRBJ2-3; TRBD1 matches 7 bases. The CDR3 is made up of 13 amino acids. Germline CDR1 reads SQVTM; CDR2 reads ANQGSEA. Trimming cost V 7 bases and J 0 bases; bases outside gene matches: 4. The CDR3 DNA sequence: TGCAGCGCTTACAGGGGTAGCACAGATACGCAGTATTTT. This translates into CSAYRGSTDTQYF.

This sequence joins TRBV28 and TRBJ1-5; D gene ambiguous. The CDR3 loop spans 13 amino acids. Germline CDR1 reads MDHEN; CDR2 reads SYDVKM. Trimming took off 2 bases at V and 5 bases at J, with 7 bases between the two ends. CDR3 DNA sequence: TGTGCCAGCAGTTTAGTCCGATATCAGCCCCAGCATTTT. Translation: CASSLVRYQPQHF.

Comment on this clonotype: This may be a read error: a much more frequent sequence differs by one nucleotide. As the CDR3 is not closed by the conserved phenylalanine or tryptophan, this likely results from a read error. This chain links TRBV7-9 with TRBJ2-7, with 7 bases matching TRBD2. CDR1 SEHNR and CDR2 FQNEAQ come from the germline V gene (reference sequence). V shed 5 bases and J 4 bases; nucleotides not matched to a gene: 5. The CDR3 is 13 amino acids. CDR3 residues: CASSTSAGYEQYC. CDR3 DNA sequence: TGTGCCAGCAGCACCTCAGCGGGATACGAGCAGTACTGC.

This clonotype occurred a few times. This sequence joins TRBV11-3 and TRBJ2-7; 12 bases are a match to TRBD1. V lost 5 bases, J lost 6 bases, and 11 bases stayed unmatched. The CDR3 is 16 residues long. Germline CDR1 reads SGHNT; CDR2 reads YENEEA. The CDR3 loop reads CASSGGPGTGGSEQYF. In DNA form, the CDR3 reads TGTGCCAGCAGCGGCGGCCCCGGGACAGGGGGCTCCGAGCAGTACTTC. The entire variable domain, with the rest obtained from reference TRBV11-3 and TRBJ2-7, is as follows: EAGVVQSPRYKIIEKKQPVAFWCNPISGHNTLYWYLQNLGQGPELLIRYENEEAVDDSQLPKDRFSAERLKGVDSTLKIQPAELGDSAVYLCASSGGPGTGGSEQYFGPGTRLTVT.

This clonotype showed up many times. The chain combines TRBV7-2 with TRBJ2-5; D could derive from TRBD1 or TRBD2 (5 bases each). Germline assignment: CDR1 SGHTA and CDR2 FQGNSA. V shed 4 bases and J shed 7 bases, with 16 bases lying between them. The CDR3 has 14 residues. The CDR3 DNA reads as TGTGCCAGCAGCTCCCCCGGGACGAAAGGGACCCAGTACTTC. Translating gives CASSSPGTKGTQYF.

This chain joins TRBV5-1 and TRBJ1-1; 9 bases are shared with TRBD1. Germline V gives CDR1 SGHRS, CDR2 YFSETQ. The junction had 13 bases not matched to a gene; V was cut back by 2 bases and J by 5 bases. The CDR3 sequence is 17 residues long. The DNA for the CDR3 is TGCGCCAGCAGCTTCGGGACAGGGACAGGGAGAGTGACTGAAGCTTTCTTT. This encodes CASSFGTGTGRVTEAFF.

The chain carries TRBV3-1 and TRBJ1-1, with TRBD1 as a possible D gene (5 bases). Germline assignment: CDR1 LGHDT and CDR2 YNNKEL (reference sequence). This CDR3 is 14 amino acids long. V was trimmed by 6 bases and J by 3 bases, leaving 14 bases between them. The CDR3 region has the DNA TGTGCCAGCAGTCTGACCATAGGGGACACTGAAGCTTTCTTT. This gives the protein CASSLTIGDTEAFF.

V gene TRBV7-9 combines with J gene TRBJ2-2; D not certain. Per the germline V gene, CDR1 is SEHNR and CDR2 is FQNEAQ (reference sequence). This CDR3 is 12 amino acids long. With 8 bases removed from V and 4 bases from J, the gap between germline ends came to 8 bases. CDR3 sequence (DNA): TGTGCCAGCGGTATGGGCACCGGGGAGCTGTTTTTT. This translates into CASGMGTGELFF.

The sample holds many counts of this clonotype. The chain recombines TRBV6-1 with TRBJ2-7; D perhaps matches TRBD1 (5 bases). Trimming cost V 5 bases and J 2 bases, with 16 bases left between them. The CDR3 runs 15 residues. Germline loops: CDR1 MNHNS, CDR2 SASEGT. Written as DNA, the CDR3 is TGTGCCAGCAGTCGGCAGGCAGGGTCGACCTACGAGCAGTACTTC. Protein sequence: CASSRQAGSTYEQYF.

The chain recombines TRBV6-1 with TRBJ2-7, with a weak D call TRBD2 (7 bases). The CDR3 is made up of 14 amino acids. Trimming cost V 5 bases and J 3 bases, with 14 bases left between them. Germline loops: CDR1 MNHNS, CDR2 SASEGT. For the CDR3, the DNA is TGTGCCAGCAGTAGGGGGGGCGGAGTCTACGAGCAGTACTTC. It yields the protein CASSRGGGVYEQYF.